This entry is about one T cell receptor (beta chain). Time point indicated: newly diagnosed GD, antithyroid drugs for less than 3 months. PBMCs were the source of the RNA used for TCR sequencing. Patients met American Thyroid Association criteria for Graves' disease. Roughly 9.2-milliliter peripheral blood samples went into EDTA tubes. These data originate in a study of regulatory T cells in long-lasting Graves disease. Library construction for TCR beta used iRepertoire HTBI primers and Arm-PCR of CDR3 regions. TCRdb processed the multiplex PCR reads anew with MiXCR; each CDR3 protein has one entry. This sample yields 550,000 or so distinct CDR3 sequences, of which 9.5% to 15% are seen a single time; roughly 8.9% belongs to the top ten. These same data were also listed under a study on T cells in Graves' hyperthyroidism and ophthalmopathy. That work adds: The TCR CDR3 first-round RT-PCR relied on the HTBI primer set.

The receptor was derived from a woman in her 30s with Graves disease. The specimen was peripheral blood mononuclear cells (PBMCs), collected at new diagnosis, from a patient treated with antithyroid drugs.

Here the CDR3 reads CATAPGLADYEQYF. In nucleotides, the CDR3 is TGTGCCACCGCCCCGGGACTAGCGGACTACGAGCAGTACTTC. V gene TRBV27 combines with J gene TRBJ2-7, with 11 bases identical to TRBD2. The V and J ends lost 10 bases and 3 bases, in that order; junction bases with no gene match: 8. The germline V gene has CDR1 MNHEY and CDR2 SMNVEV (reference sequence). The CDR3 runs to 14 residues.